Listed here are 10 T cell receptor beta chains from one sample, sequenced in a study of glioma-infiltrating T cells after dendritic cell vaccination. TCRdb's table, derived via immunoSEQ multiplex PCR, lists solely in-frame clones and lacks some. The data hold tens of thousands of clones, with 80% to 90% observed a single time. Sequenced here: blood, sampled before dendritic cell vaccination. The source of these receptors is a human donor with glioblastoma.

This chain connects TRBV5-1 to TRBJ2-3; weak D call: TRBD1 (6 bases). V lost 2 bases to trimming and J lost 5 bases, with 18 bases between them. The CDR3 covers 16 residues. The V gene's germline CDR1 is SGHRS and CDR2 YFSETQ. Here the CDR3 reads CASSFGPRTVGDTQYF. Here the CDR3 DNA reads TGCGCCAGCAGCTTTGGCCCCCGGACAGTTGGAGATACGCAGTATTTT.

This sequence joins TRBV10-1 and TRBJ2-5; D is ambiguous. V was clipped by 0 bases and J by 2 bases, with 7 bases between them. The CDR3 is made up of 14 amino acids. Germline-derived CDR1 and CDR2 are WNHNN and SYGVQD (reference sequence). CDR3 region: CASSESVGQETQYF. The CDR3 DNA reads TGCGCCAGCAGTGAGTCCGTCGGTCAAGAGACCCAGTACTTC.

V is TRBV2 and J is TRBJ1-1; D is ambiguous. Germline V gives CDR1 SNHLY, CDR2 FYNNEI. V gave up 3 bases and J gave up 0 bases, with 5 bases separating them. This CDR3 contains 13 residues. The CDR3 sequence: CASSESVNTEAFF. In DNA form, the CDR3 reads TGTGCCAGCAGTGAGAGCGTGAACACTGAAGCTTTCTTT.

The V and J genes are TRBV7-9 and TRBJ2-3; the match to TRBD2 covers 8 bases. Germline CDR1 SEHNR, CDR2 FQNEAQ (reference sequence). The CDR3 runs 16 residues. J was trimmed by 0 bases and V by 2 bases; bases with no gene match: 4. DNA for the CDR3: TGTGCCAGCAGCTTACAGGCGGGGGGTAGCACAGATACGCAGTATTTT. This translates into CASSLQAGGSTDTQYF.

This clone was recorded once. The chain uses TRBV21-1 and TRBJ1-2. TRBV21-1 is termed a pseudogene. This CDR3 region has 15 residues. The CDR3 loop reads CASSSRGGADYGYTF. The DNA of the CDR3 is TGTGCCAGCAGCTCCCGGGGGGGTGCTGACTATGGCTACACCTTC.

The chain links TRBV18 to TRBJ1-2; D possibly corresponds to TRBD1 (6 bases). Germline V gene lookup returns CDR1 KGHSH and CDR2 LQKENI. The CDR3 is 13 residues long. V was trimmed by 3 bases and J by 6 bases, leaving 11 bases between them. The CDR3 region has the DNA TGTGCCAGCTCACCCGAGGGGGGGCATGGCTACACCTTC. It translates to CASSPEGGHGYTF.

The rearrangement joins TRBV5-1 to TRBJ2-5; D is ambiguous. Between the trimmed V and J ends, which lost 4 bases and 3 bases, there was a span of 4 bases. Germline values: CDR1 SGHRS, CDR2 YFSETQ. There are 11 residues in the CDR3. Here the CDR3 DNA reads TGCGCCAGCAGCCTTGAAGAGACCCAGTACTTC. It codes for CASSLEETQYF.

The J gene is TRBJ2-1, the V gene TRBV15, with 13 bases identical to TRBD2. V lost 3 bases, J lost 12 bases, and 8 bases stayed unmatched. CDR1 and CDR2 (germline): LNHNV, YYDKDF (reference sequence). The CDR3 is 15 residues long. CDR3 in DNA: TGTGCCACCAGCAGGGGACTAGCGGGGCTTAGGGGGCAGTTCTTC. Translating it yields CATSRGLAGLRGQFF.

The rearrangement links TRBV11-3 to TRBJ2-1, with TRBD1 matching 7 bases. CDR1 is SGHNT and CDR2 is YENEEA in the germline V gene. Germline trimming cut 0 bases from V and 4 bases from J; bases unmatched to any gene: 3. The CDR3 runs to 15 residues. CDR3 sequence reads: CASSLDRGQYNEQFF. The CDR3, as DNA: TGTGCCAGCAGCTTAGATAGGGGACAGTACAATGAGCAGTTCTTC.

The chain joins TRBV10-3 to TRBJ2-4, with a possible D match to TRBD1 (6 bases). This CDR3 region has 15 residues. Germline lookup yields CDR1 ENHRY and CDR2 SYGVKD. Trimming stripped 3 bases from V and 8 bases from J, with 17 bases between. The chain's CDR3 is CAISDSQGRGDIQYF. Here the CDR3 DNA reads TGTGCCATCAGTGACTCACAGGGCCGGGGAGACATTCAGTACTTC.